The following is a T cell receptor beta chain sequence with its context. The antigen remains unidentified. The sample comes from a study of shared clonotypes between healthy human individuals. Study observations and caveats: Clonotypes which were not shared had lower generation probabilities than clonotypes that all four donors shared.

Trimming stripped 6 bases from V and 7 bases from J, with 13 bases between. Germline V gene lookup returns CDR1 DFQATT and CDR2 SNEGSKA (reference sequence). The CDR3 length is 11 residues. It was at deep level that the assay was run. Measured with immunoSEQ multiplex PCR; TCRdb has only the in-frame clones, and not every one. Among some 2.1 million clones listed, 85% to 95% were seen once. The chain employs TRBV20-1 and TRBJ2-7; D is perhaps TRBD1 or TRBD2 (6 bases each). This clonotype originated in a man in his late teens or twenties in good health. The specimen was naive CD4+ T cells sorted from blood. The subset was: CD45RA+ positively selected. The CDR3 protein is CSAGPGAEQYF. The CDR3 DNA is TGCAGTGCCGGGCCGGGGGCTGAGCAGTACTTC.